Listed below are T cell receptor beta chains from one sample, sequenced in a study of cytotoxic CD8 clonotypes in ibrutinib-treated CLL. TCRdb's table, derived via immunoSEQ multiplex PCR, lists solely in-frame clones and lacks some. The sample holds 150,000 or so clones, around 80% seen once. This sample comprised PBMCs, obtained after 24 months of ibrutinib treatment. The receptor set was obtained from a human donor with chronic lymphocytic leukemia. Both conserved end residues are part of each CDR3. The order of the fields is CDR3 length, V gene, D gene, clone size, J gene, CDR3 DNA, CDR3 protein. The D gene is left open where the match is weak. Size values are once, few and many counts, or a class for expanded clones, and some rows have none.

>9|TRBV7-3|NA|NA|TRBJ2-7
TGTGCCAGCAGCTTAGAAGGAGGCTTC
CASSLEGGF
>14|TRBV9|NA|NA|TRBJ2-1
TGTGCCAGCAGCGCGAGGGCCGGGTTAAATGAGCAGTTCTTC
CASSARAGLNEQFF
>15|TRBV4-2|NA|few|TRBJ1-5
TGTGCCAGCAGCCAGTTGGGTAGGAATGATCAGCCCCAGCATTTT
CASSQLGRNDQPQHF
>16|TRBV28|TRBD2|NA|TRBJ2-5
TGTGCCAGCAGTTTTTTCGTGGCGGGAGGGTTTGAGACCCAGTACTTC
CASSFFVAGGFETQYF
>14|TRBV30|NA|NA|TRBJ1-1
TGTGCCTGGAGGCTATCGGTGCCGAACACTGAAGCTTTCTTT
CAWRLSVPNTEAFF
>13|TRBV2|NA|NA|TRBJ1-3
TGTGCCAGCAGTTTTCACTCTGGAAACACCATATATTTT
CASSFHSGNTIYF
>15|TRBV11-2|NA|NA|TRBJ1-2
TGTGCCAGCAGCTTAGTAAGGCGGGGATACTATGGCTACACCTTC
CASSLVRRGYYGYTF
>15|TRBV7-7|TRBD2|NA|TRBJ2-1
TGTGCTAGCAGCTCCGGAGATAGCGGGTTAAATGAGCAGTTCTTC
CASSSGDSGLNEQFF
>14|TRBV28|NA|NA|TRBJ1-2
TGTGCCAGCAGGCCCGTAACAAACAAATATGGCTACACCTTC
CASRPVTNKYGYTF
>13|TRBV30|NA|NA|TRBJ1-1
TGTGCCTGGAGTGTATCTGAGAACACTGAAGCTTTCTTT
CAWSVSENTEAFF